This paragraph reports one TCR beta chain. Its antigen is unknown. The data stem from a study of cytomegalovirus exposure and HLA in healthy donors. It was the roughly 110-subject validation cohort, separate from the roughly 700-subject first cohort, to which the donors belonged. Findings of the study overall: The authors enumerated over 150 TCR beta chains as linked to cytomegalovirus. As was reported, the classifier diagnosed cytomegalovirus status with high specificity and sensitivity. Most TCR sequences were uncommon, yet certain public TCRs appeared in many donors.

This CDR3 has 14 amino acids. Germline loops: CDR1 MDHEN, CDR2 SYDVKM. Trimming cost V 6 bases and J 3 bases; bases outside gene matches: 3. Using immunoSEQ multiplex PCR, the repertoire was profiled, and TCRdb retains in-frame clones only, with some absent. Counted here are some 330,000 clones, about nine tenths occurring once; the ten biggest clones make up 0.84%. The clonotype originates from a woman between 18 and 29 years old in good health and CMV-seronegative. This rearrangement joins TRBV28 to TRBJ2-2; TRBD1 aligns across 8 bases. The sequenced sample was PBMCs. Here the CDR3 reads CASRTGQDTGELFF. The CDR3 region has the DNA TGTGCCAGCAGGACGGGACAGGACACCGGGGAGCTGTTTTTT. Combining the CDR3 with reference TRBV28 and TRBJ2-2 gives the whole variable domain DVKVTQSSRYLVKRTGEKVFLECVQDMDHENMFWYRQDPGLGLRLIYFSYDVKMKEKGDIPEGYSVSREKKERFSLILESASTNQTSMYLCASRTGQDTGELFFGEGSRLTVL.